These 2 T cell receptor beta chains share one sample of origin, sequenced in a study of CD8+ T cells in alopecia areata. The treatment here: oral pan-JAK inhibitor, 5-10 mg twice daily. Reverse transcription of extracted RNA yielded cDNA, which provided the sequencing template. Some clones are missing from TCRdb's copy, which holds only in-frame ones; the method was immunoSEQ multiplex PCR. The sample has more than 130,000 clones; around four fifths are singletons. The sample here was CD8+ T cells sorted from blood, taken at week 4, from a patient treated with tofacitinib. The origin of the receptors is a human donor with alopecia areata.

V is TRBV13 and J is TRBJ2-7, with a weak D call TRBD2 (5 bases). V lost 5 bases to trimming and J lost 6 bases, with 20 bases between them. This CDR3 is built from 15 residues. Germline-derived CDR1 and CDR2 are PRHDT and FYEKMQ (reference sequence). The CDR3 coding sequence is TGTGCCAGCAGCGACGGCCGCTTGAGCGAGGGCGAGCAGTACTTC. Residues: CASSDGRLSEGEQYF.

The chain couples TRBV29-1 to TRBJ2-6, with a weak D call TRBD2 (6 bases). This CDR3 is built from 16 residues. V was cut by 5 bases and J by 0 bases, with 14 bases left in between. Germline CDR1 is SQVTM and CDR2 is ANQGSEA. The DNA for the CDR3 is TGCAGCGTTTTGGACGGGGGTTACTCTGGGGCCAACGTCCTGACTTTC. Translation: CSVLDGGYSGANVLTF.